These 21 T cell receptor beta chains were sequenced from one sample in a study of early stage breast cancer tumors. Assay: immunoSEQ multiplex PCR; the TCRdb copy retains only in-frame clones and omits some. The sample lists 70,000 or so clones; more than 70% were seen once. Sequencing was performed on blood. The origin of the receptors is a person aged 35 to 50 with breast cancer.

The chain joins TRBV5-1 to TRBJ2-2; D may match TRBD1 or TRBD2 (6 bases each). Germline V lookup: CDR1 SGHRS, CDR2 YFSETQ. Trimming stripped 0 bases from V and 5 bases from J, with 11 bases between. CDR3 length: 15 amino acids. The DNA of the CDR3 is TGCGCCAGCAGCTTGGTTGGGGGGCAAACCGGGGAGCTGTTTTTT. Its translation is CASSLVGGQTGELFF.

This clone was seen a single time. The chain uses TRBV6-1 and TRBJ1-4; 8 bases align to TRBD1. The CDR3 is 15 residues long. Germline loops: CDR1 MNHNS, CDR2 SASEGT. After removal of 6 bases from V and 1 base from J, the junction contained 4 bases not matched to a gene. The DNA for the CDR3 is TGTGCCAGCAGCGGACAGGGCAGAACTAATGAAAAACTGTTTTTT. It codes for CASSGQGRTNEKLFF.

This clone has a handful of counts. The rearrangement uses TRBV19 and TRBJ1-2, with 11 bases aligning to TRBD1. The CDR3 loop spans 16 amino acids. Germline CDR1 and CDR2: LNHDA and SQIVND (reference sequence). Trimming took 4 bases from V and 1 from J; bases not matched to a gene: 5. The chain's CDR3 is CASSTGQGAINYGYTF. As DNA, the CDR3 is TGTGCCAGTAGTACAGGACAGGGGGCGATTAACTATGGCTACACCTTC. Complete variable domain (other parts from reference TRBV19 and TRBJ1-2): DGGITQSPKYLFRKEGQNVTLSCEQNLNHDAMYWYRQDPGQGLRLIYYSQIVNDFQKGDIAEGYSVSREKKESFPLTVTSAQKNPTAFYLCASSTGQGAINYGYTFGSGTRLTVV.

The CDR3 protein is CASSVLPGQGKDEQFF. DNA for the CDR3: TGTGCCAGCAGCGTACTGCCGGGACAGGGTAAGGATGAGCAGTTCTTC. The chain carries TRBV7-9 and TRBJ2-1; TRBD1 matches 9 bases. The CDR3 spans 16 residues. Germline CDR1 is SEHNR and CDR2 is FQNEAQ (reference sequence). Germline trimming cut 5 bases from V and 8 bases from J; bases unmatched to any gene: 13.

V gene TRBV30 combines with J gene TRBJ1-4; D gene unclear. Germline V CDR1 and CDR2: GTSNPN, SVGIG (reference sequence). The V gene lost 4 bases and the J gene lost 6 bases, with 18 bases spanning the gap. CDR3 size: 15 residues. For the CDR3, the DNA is TGTGCCTGGACCCCCGGTCGAACAGATGATGAAAAACTGTTTTTT. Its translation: CAWTPGRTDDEKLFF.

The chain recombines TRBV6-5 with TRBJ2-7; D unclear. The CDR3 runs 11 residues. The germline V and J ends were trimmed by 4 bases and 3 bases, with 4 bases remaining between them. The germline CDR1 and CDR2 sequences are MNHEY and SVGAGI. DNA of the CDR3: TGTGCCAGCAGTTTAGACTACGAGCAGTACTTC. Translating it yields CASSLDYEQYF.

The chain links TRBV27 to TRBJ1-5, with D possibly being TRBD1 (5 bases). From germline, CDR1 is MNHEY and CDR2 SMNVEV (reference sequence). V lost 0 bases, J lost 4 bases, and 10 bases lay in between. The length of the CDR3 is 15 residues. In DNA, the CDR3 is TGTGCCAGCAGTTTATCAGTGGGGGAGAATCAGCCCCAGCATTTT. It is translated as CASSLSVGENQPQHF.

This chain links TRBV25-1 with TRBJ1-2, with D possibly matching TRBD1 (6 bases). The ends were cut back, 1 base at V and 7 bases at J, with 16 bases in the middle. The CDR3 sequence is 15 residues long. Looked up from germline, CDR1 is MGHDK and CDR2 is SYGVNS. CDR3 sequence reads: CASSELKGGGSGYTF. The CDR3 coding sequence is TGTGCCAGCAGTGAATTGAAGGGGGGTGGCAGTGGCTACACCTTC.

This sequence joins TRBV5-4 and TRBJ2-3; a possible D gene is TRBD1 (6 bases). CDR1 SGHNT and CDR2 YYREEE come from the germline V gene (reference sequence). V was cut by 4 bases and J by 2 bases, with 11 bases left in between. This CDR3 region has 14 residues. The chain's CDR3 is CASSATGTTDTQYF. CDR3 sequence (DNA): TGTGCCAGCAGCGCAACAGGGACCACAGATACGCAGTATTTT.

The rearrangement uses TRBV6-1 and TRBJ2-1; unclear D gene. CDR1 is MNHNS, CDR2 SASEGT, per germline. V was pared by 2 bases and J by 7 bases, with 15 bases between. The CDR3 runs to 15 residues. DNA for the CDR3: TGTGCCAGCAGTGAAATAAGGGCAGGAAGAAATGAGCAGTTCTTC. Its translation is CASSEIRAGRNEQFF.

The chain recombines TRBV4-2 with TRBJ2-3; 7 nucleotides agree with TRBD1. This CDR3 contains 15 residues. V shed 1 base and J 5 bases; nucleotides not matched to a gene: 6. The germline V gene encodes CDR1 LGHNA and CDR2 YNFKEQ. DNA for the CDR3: TGTGCCAGCAGCCAAGGGGTACAGGGGCGAGATACGCAGTATTTT. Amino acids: CASSQGVQGRDTQYF.

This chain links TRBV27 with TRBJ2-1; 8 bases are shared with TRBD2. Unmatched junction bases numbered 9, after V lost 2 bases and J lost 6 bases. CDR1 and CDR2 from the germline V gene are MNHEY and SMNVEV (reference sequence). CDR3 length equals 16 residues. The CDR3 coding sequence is TGTGCCAGCAGTTTACGCCCCAGCGGGAGTTTCAATGAGCAGTTCTTC. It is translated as CASSLRPSGSFNEQFF.

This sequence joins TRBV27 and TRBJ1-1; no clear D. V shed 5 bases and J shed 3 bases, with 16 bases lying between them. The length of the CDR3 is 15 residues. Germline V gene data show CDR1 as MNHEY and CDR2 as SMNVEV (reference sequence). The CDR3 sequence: CASSLGSRWDTEAFF. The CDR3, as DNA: TGTGCCAGCAGTCTAGGGTCCAGGTGGGACACTGAAGCTTTCTTT.

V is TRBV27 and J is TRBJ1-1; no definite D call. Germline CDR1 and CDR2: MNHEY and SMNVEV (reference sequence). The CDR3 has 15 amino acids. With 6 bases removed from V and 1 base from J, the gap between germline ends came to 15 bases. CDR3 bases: TGTGCCAGCAGAAAAGCGGACGGAACGAACACTGAAGCTTTCTTT. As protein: CASRKADGTNTEAFF.

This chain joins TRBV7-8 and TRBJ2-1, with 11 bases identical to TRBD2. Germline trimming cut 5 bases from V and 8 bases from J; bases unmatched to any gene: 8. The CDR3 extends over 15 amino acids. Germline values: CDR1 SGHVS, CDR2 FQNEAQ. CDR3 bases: TGTGCCAGCAGCCCGGGTAGCGGGAGGGCCCATGAGCAGTTCTTC. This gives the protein CASSPGSGRAHEQFF. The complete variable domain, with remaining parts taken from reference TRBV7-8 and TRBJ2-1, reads GAGVSQSPRYKVAKRGQDVALRCDPISGHVSLFWYQQALGQGPEFLTYFQNEAQLDKSGLPSDRFFAERPEGSVSTLKIQRTQQEDSAVYLCASSPGSGRAHEQFFGPGTRLTVL.

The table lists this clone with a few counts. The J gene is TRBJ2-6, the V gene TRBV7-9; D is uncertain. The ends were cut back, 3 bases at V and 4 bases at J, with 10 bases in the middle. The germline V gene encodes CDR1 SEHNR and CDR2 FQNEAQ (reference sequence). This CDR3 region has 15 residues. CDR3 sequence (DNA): TGTGCCAGCAGCTTCGACGTAGCCGGGGCCAACGTCCTGACTTTC. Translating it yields CASSFDVAGANVLTF.

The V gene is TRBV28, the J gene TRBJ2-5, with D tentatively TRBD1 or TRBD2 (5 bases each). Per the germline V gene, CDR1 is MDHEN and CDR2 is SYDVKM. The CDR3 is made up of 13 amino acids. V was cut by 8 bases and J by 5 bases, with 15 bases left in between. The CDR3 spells CASVLGTGETQYF. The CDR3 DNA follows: TGTGCCAGCGTTTTGGGGACGGGGGAGACCCAGTACTTC.

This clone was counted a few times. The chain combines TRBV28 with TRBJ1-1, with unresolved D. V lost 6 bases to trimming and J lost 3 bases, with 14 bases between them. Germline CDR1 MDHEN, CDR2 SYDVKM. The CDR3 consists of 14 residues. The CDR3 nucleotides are TGTGCCAGCAGCCCACCGGAGGGTTACACTGAAGCTTTCTTT. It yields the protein CASSPPEGYTEAFF.

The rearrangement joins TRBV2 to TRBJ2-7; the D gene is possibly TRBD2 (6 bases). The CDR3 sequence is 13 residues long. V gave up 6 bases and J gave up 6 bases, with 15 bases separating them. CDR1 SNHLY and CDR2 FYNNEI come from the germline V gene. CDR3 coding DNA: TGTGCCAGCAGCGGGACTTTGTTTGGCGAGCAGTACTTC. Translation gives CASSGTLFGEQYF. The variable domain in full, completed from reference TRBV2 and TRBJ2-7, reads EPEVTQTPSHQVTQMGQEVILRCVPISNHLYFYWYRQILGQKVEFLVSFYNNEISEKSEIFDDQFSVERPDGSNFTLKIRSTKLEDSAMYFCASSGTLFGEQYFGPGTRLTVT.

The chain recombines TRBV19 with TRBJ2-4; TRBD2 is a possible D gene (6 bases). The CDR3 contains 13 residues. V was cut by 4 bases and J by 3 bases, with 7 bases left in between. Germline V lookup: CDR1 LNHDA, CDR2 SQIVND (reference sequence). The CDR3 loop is CASSTGGKNIQYF. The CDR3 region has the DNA TGTGCCAGTAGTACCGGGGGCAAAAACATTCAGTACTTC.

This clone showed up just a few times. In nucleotides, the CDR3 is TGTGCCAGTAGTACCTCGGGACAGCCAGATAACACCGGGGAGCTGTTTTTT. Its translation: CASSTSGQPDNTGELFF. V usage is TRBV19 and J usage is TRBJ2-2; 7 bases fit TRBD1. Trimming removed 4 bases from V and 2 bases from J; junction bases left unmatched: 10. CDR1 is LNHDA, CDR2 SQIVND, per germline (reference sequence). The CDR3 is made up of 17 amino acids.